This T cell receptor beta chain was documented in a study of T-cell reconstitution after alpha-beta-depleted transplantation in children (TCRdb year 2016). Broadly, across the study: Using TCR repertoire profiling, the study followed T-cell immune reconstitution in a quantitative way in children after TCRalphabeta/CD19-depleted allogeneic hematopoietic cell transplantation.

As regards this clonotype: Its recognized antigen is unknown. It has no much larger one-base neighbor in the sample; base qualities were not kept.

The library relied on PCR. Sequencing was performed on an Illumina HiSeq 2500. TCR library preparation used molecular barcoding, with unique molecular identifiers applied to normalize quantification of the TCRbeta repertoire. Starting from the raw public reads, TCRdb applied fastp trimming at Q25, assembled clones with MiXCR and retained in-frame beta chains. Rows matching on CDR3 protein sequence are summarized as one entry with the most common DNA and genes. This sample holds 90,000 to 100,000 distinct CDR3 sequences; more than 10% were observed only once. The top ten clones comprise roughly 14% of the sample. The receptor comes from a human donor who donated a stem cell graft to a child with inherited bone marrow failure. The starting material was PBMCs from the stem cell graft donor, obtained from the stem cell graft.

The base sequence is TGCGCCAGCAGCCAAATCCAGGGGAACACTGAAGCTTTCTTT. Protein translation: CASSQIQGNTEAFF. The sequence joins TRBV4-1 to TRBJ1-1; TRBD1 is a possible D gene, resting on 5 matching bases. The junction carries 8 bases between V and J, which are trimmed by 2 bases and 1 base respectively. Inclusive of the bounding cysteine and phenylalanine, the CDR3 is 14 residues long. The only DNA kept is the CDR3, 42 bases in frame from the first base. CDR1 and CDR2 were assigned from the germline V gene as MGHRA and YSYEKL.